This T cell receptor beta chain was recovered during a study of control samples from healthy donors and cancer patients. Data came from immunoSEQ multiplex PCR; TCRdb stores just in-frame clones and leaves some out. The sample includes 100,000 to 150,000 clones, around 90% of them seen just once. The CDR3 has 16 residues. Per germline, CDR1 PRHDT and CDR2 FYEKMQ (reference sequence). The germline V and J ends were trimmed by 6 bases and 8 bases, with 25 bases remaining between them. The chain uses TRBV13 and TRBJ1-2; D uncertain. The sequence was obtained from a man aged 18-30 years in good health. The specimen was blood. The CDR3 loop reads CASSFSLQRLTRGYTF. CDR3 DNA: TGTGCCAGCAGTTTTTCCCTACAGCGACTCACCCGGGGCTACACCTTC. Looking up the rest from reference TRBV13 and TRBJ1-2 gives the full variable domain: AAGVIQSPRHLIKEKRETATLKCYPIPRHDTVYWYQQGPGQDPQFLISFYEKMQSDKGSIPDRFSAQQFSDYHSELNMSSLELGDSALYFCASSFSLQRLTRGYTFGSGTRLTVV.